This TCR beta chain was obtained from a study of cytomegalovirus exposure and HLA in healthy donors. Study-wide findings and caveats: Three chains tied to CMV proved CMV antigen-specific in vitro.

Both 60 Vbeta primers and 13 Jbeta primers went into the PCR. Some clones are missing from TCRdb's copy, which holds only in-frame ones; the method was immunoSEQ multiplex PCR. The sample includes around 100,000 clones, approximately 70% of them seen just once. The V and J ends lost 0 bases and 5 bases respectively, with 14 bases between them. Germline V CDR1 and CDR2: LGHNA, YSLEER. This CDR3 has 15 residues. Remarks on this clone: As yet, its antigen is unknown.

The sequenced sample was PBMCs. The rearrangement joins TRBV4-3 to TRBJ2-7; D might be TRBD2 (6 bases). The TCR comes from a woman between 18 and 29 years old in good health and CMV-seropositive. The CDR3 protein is CASSQEREQVHEQYF. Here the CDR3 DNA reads TGCGCCAGCAGCCAAGAACGGGAGCAGGTCCACGAGCAGTACTTC.